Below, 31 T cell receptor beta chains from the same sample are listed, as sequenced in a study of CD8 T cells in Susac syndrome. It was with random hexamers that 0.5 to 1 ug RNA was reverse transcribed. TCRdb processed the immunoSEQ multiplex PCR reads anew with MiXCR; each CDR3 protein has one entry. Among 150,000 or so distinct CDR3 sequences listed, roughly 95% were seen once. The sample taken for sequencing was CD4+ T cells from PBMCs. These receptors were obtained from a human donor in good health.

The CDR3 here is CASRDFDYGYTF. In DNA, the CDR3 is TGTGCCAGCAGGGACTTCGACTATGGCTACACCTTC. This rearrangement joins TRBV6-7 to TRBJ1-2; D not resolved. TRBV6-7 is an open reading frame, and its role is uncertain. The CDR3 is 12 amino acids. V lost 6 bases and J lost 3, with 8 bases in between.

Written as DNA, the CDR3 is TGTGCCATCAGTGATAAATCCTACGAGCAGTACTTC. It codes for CAISDKSYEQYF. The chain uses TRBV10-3 and TRBJ2-7, with unresolved D. This CDR3 contains 12 residues. Trimming took off 3 bases at V and 1 base at J, with 4 bases between the two ends. CDR1 ENHRY and CDR2 SYGVKD come from the germline V gene.

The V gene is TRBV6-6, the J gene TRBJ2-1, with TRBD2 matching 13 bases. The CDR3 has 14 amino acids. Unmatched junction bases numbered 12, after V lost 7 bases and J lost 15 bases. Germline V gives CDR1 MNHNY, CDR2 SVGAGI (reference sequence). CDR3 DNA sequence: TGTGCCAGCATCACTAGCGGGGGGGCCGCGTCTGCGTTCTTC. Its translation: CASITSGGAASAFF.

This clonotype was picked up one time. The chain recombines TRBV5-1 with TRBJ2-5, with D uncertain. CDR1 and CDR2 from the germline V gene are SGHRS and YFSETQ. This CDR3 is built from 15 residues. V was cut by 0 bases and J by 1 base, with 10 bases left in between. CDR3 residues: CASSLEPTSQETQYF. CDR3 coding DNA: TGCGCCAGCAGCTTGGAACCAACCAGCCAAGAGACCCAGTACTTC.

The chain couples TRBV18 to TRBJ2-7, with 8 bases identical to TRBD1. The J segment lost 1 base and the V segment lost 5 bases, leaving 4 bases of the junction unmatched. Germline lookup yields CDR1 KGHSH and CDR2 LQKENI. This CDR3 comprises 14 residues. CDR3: CASSSRQGSYEQYF. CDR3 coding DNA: TGTGCCAGCTCATCCCGACAGGGGTCCTACGAGCAGTACTTC. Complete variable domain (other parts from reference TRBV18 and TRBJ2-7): NAGVMQNPRHLVRRRGQEARLRCSPMKGHSHVYWYRQLPEEGLKFMVYLQKENIIDESGMPKERFSAEFPKEGPSILRIQQVVRGDSAAYFCASSSRQGSYEQYFGPGTRLTVT.

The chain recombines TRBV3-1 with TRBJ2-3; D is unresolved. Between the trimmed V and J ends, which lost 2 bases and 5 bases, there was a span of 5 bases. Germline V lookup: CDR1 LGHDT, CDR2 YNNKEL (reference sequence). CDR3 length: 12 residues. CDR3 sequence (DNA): TGTGCCAGCAGCCAATCTCGAGATACGCAGTATTTT. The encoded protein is CASSQSRDTQYF.

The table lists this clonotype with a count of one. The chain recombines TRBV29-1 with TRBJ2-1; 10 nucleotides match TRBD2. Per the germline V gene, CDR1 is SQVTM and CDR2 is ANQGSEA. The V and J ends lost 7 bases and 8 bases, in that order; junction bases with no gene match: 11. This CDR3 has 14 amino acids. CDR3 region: CSARTSGILDEQFF. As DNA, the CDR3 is TGCAGCGCTAGGACTAGCGGAATCTTGGATGAGCAGTTCTTC.

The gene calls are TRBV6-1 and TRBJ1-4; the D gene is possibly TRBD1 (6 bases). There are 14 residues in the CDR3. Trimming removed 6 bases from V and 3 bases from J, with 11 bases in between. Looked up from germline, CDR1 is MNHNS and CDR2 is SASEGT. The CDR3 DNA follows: TGTGCCAGCAGGAGGGGGATGGCTAATGAAAAACTGTTTTTT. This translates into CASRRGMANEKLFF.

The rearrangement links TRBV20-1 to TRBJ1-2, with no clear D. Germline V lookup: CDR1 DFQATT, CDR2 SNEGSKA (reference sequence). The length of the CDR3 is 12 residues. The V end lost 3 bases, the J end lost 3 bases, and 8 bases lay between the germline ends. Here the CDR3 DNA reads TGCAGTGCTAGTCATCCTGACTATGGCTACACCTTC. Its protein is CSASHPDYGYTF.

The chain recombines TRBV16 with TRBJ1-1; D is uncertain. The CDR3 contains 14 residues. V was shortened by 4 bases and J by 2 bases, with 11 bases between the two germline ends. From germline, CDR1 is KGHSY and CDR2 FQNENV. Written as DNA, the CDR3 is TGTGCCAGCAGCCCCCTGACGGTTAACACTGAAGCTTTCTTT. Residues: CASSPLTVNTEAFF.

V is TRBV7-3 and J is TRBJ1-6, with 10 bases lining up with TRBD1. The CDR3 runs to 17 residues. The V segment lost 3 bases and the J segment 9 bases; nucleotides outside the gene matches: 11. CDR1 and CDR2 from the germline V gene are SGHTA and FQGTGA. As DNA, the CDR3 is TGTGCCAGCAGCTTTAAACCCCCGGGACAGGGGACTTCACCCCTCCACTTT. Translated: CASSFKPPGQGTSPLHF. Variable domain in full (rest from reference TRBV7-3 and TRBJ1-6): GAGVSQTPSNKVTEKGKYVELRCDPISGHTALYWYRQSLGQGPEFLIYFQGTGAADDSGLPNDRFFAVRPEGSVSTLKIQRTERGDSAVYLCASSFKPPGQGTSPLHFGNGTRLTVT.

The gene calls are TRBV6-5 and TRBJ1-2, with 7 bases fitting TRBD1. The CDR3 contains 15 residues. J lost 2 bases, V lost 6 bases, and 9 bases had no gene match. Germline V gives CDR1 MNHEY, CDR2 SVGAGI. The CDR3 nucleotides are TGTGCCAGCAGCCCTAAAGGGGGCTACAACTATGGCTACACCTTC. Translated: CASSPKGGYNYGYTF.

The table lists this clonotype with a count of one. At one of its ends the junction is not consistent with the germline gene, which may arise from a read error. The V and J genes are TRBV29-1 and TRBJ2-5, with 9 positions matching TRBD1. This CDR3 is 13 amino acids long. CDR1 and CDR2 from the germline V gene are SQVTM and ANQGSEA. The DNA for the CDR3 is TGCAGCGTGTCCGGGACAGGGATCGAGACCCAGTGCTTC. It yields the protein CSVSGTGIETQCF.

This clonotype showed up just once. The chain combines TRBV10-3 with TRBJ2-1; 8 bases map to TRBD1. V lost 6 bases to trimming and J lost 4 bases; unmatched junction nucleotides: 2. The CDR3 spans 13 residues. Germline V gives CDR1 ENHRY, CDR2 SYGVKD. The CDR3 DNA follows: TGTGCCATCAGGGGACAGGTTTACAATGAGCAGTTCTTC. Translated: CAIRGQVYNEQFF.

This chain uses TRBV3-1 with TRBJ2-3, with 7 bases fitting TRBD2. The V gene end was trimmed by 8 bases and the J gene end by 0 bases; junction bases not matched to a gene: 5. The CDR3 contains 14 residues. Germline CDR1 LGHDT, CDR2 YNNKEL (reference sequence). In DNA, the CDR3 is TGTGCCAGCGCCCCTAGCGGAAGCACAGATACGCAGTATTTT. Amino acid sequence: CASAPSGSTDTQYF.

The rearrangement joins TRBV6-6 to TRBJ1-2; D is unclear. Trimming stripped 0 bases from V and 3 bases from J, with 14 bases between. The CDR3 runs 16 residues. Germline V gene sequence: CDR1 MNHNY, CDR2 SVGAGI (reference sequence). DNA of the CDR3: TGTGCCAGCAGTTACTCGAGTCCCGCGTCGTACTATGGCTACACCTTC. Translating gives CASSYSSPASYYGYTF.

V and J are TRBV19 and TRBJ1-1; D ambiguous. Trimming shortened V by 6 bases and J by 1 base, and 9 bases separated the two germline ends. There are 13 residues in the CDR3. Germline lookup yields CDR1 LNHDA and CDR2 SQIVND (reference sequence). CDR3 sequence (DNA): TGTGCCAGTAGGATTCGGTCGAACACTGAAGCTTTCTTT. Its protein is CASRIRSNTEAFF.

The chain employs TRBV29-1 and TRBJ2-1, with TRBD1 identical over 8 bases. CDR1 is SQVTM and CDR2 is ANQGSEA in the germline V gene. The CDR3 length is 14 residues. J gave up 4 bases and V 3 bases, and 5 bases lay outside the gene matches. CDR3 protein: CSVEGQERYNEQFF. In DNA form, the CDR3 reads TGCAGCGTTGAGGGACAGGAGCGTTACAATGAGCAGTTCTTC.

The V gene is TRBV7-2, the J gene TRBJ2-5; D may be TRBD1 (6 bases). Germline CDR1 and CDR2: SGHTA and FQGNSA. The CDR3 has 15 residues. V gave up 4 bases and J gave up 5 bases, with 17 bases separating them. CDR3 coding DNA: TGTGCCAGCAGCTACGGCGGTGGGGGCGGGGAGACCCAGTACTTC. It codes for CASSYGGGGGETQYF.

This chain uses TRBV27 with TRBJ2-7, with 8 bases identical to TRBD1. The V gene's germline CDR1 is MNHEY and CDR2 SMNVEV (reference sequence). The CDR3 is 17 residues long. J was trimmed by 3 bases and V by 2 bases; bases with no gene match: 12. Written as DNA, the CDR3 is TGTGCCAGCAGTTTACTCCCCGGACAGGGCGAGCACTACGAGCAGTACTTC. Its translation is CASSLLPGQGEHYEQYF.

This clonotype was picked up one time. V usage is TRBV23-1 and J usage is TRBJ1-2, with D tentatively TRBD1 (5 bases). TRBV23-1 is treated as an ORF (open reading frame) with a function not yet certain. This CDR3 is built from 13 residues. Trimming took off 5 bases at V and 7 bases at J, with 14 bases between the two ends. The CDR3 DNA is TGCGCCAGCAGTGGGAGGGGAGTTTCTGGCTACACCTTC. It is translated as CASSGRGVSGYTF.

CDR3 bases: TGCAGCGTGAGACAGGGACGGGCTTTCTTT. Amino acid sequence: CSVRQGRAFF. The V and J genes are TRBV29-1 and TRBJ1-1; 7 nucleotides line up with TRBD1. CDR3 length: 10 residues. The germline CDR1 and CDR2 sequences are SQVTM and ANQGSEA. V was pared by 6 bases and J by 11 bases, with 6 bases of the junction left unmatched.

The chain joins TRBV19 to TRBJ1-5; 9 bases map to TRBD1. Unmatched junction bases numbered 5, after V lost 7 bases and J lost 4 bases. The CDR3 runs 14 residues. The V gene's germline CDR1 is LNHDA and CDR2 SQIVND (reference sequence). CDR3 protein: CASTHGTGNQPQHF. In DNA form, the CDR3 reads TGTGCCAGTACCCACGGGACAGGGAATCAGCCCCAGCATTTT. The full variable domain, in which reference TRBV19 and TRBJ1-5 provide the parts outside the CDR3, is DGGITQSPKYLFRKEGQNVTLSCEQNLNHDAMYWYRQDPGQGLRLIYYSQIVNDFQKGDIAEGYSVSREKKESFPLTVTSAQKNPTAFYLCASTHGTGNQPQHFGDGTRLSIL.

CDR3 protein: CSVDGLVMNTEAFF. As DNA, the CDR3 is TGCAGCGTTGACGGGTTAGTGATGAACACTGAAGCTTTCTTT. The chain recombines TRBV29-1 with TRBJ1-1; D gene uncertain. The CDR3 loop spans 14 amino acids. V was trimmed by 3 bases and J by 0 bases, leaving 11 bases between them. Germline-derived CDR1 and CDR2 are SQVTM and ANQGSEA.

Here the CDR3 reads CASSFPQGWPEAFF. The CDR3 DNA sequence: TGTGCCAGCAGCTTCCCACAGGGGTGGCCTGAAGCTTTCTTT. The rearrangement uses TRBV11-2 and TRBJ1-1; 7 bases fit TRBD1. J gave up 6 bases and V 3 bases, and 7 bases lay outside the gene matches. Germline lookup yields CDR1 SGHAT and CDR2 FQNNGV. The CDR3 length is 14 residues.

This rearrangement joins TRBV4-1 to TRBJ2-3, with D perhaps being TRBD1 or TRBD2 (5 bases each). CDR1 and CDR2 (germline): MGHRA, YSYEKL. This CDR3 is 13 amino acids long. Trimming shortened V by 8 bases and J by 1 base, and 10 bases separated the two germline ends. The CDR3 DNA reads TGCGCCAGCCGGGGCGCCGGCACAGATACGCAGTATTTT. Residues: CASRGAGTDTQYF.

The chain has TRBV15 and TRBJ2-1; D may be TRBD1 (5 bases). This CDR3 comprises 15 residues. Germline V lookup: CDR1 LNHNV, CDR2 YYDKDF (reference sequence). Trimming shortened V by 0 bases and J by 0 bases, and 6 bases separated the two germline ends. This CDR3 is CATSREGLSYNEQFF. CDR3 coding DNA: TGTGCCACCAGCAGAGAGGGGCTCTCCTACAATGAGCAGTTCTTC.

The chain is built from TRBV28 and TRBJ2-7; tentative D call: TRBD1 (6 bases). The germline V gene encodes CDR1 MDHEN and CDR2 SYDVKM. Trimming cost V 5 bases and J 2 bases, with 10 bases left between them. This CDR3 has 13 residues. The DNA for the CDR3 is TGTGCCAGCAGTACTGGGACACCCTACGAGCAGTACTTC. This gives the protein CASSTGTPYEQYF. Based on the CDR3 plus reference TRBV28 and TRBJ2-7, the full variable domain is DVKVTQSSRYLVKRTGEKVFLECVQDMDHENMFWYRQDPGLGLRLIYFSYDVKMKEKGDIPEGYSVSREKKERFSLILESASTNQTSMYLCASSTGTPYEQYFGPGTRLTVT.

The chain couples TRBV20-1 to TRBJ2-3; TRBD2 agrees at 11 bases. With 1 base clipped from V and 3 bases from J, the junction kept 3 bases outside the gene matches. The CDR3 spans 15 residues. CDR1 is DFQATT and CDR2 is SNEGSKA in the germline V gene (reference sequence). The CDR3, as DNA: TGCAGTGCTAGAGCTCGGACTAGCGGGACAGATACGCAGTATTTT. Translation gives CSARARTSGTDTQYF.

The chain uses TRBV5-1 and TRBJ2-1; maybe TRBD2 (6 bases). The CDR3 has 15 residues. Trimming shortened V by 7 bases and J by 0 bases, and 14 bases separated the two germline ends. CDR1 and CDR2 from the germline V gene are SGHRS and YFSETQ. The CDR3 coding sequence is TGCGCCAGCCGGGAGCCTGCCAGCTCCTACAATGAGCAGTTCTTC. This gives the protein CASREPASSYNEQFF.

The CDR3 DNA follows: TGTGCCAGCAGCTTCCCGTCTGTGGCTTTCTTT. This translates into CASSFPSVAFF. The chain uses TRBV7-2 and TRBJ1-1; D ambiguous. Germline CDR1 is SGHTA and CDR2 is FQGNSA. Deletions cut 3 bases from V and 11 bases from J, with 10 bases between. The CDR3 extends over 11 amino acids.